Listed below are T cell receptor beta chains from one sample, sequenced in a study of cytomegalovirus exposure and HLA in healthy donors. This table comes from immunoSEQ multiplex PCR, and its TCRdb copy is limited to in-frame clones, with some not included. The sample holds 75,000 to 95,000 clones; about 80% are singletons and the top ten take 3.3%. The sequenced material came from PBMCs. Receptors originate from a man in his fifties in good health and CMV-seronegative. Each CDR3 is given with its conserved first and last residue. Fields, in order: D gene, V gene, J gene, clone size, CDR3 DNA, CDR3 protein. A D gene is named only where the DNA matches it firmly. Clone size is not always given. Where it is, it says once, few, many or a class for expanded clones.

-	TRBV30	TRBJ1-4	-	TGTGCCTGGACGGGTCCCCCCCTGGGTGAAAAACTGTTTTTT	CAWTGPPLGEKLFF
-	TRBV18	TRBJ1-1	-	TGTGCCAGCTCACCTTTGGGAGTGAACACTGAAGCTTTCTTT	CASSPLGVNTEAFF
-	TRBV6-4	TRBJ2-7	once	TGTGCCAGCAGTGATCTCCACGAGCAGTACTTC	CASSDLHEQYF
-	TRBV7-9	TRBJ2-3	-	TGTGCCAGCAGCCCGAGAGGAGCCAGCACAGATACGCAGTATTTT	CASSPRGASTDTQYF
-	TRBV28	TRBJ1-1	few	TGTGCCAGCAGTTTTCTGCGGAACACTGAAGCTTTCTTT	CASSFLRNTEAFF
TRBD1	TRBV7-2	TRBJ1-1	-	TGTGCCAGCAGCCCGCAGACAGGGAACGTGCCTGAAGCTTTCTTT	CASSPQTGNVPEAFF
TRBD1	TRBV19	TRBJ1-4	-	TGTGCCAGTAACAAGTTAGGGACAGCTAATGAAAAACTGTTTTTT	CASNKLGTANEKLFF
TRBD1	TRBV6-1	TRBJ1-2	-	TGTGCCAGCCGGGACAGGGGGAATATCGGCTATGGCTACACCTTC	CASRDRGNIGYGYTF
TRBD1	TRBV6-5	TRBJ1-2	-	TGTGCCAGCAGTTGGACGGGACAGGGGAACTATGGCTACACCTTC	CASSWTGQGNYGYTF
-	TRBV19	TRBJ2-2	-	TGTGCCAGTCGGCCAGTAGGAGGGGCCGGGGAGCTGTTTTTT	CASRPVGGAGELFF
-	TRBV28	TRBJ1-3	-	TGTGCCAGCAGGTCCATCTCTGGAAACACCATATATTTT	CASRSISGNTIYF
TRBD1	TRBV5-1	TRBJ2-7	-	TGCGCCAGCAGCGGAACAGGGGACGAGCAGTACTTC	CASSGTGDEQYF
TRBD2	TRBV6-5	TRBJ2-5	-	TGTGCCACCCAAATTAGCGGGGGCCGAGGAGAGACCCAGTACTTC	CATQISGGRGETQYF
-	TRBV6-5	TRBJ2-7	-	TGTGCCAGCAGTTACTCGATAGGCGGGAACTACGAGCAGTACTTC	CASSYSIGGNYEQYF
TRBD1	TRBV19	TRBJ2-2	-	TGTGCCACGACGGGGTGGACAGGGGTAGGGACCGGGGAGCTGTTTTTT	CATTGWTGVGTGELFF
TRBD1	TRBV15	TRBJ1-4	-	TGTGCCACCAGCAGAGAAAAACAGGGGGCTGGCGAAAAACTGTTTTTT	CATSREKQGAGEKLFF
-	TRBV5-8	TRBJ2-7	once	TGTGCCAGCACCCGGGGTGGGGTTCGCTACGAGCAGTACTTC	CASTRGGVRYEQYF
-	TRBV15	TRBJ1-2	-	TGTGCCACCAGCAGAGTATTGGAGACTCCAAATGGCTACACCTTC	CATSRVLETPNGYTF
TRBD1	TRBV28	TRBJ2-4	few	TGTGCCAGCAGTTTCATTCACAGGGGAGAAAACATTCAGTACTTC	CASSFIHRGENIQYF
-	TRBV4-1	TRBJ2-1	-	TGCGCCAGCAGCCAAGTACAGGGTGGTCGCAATGAGCAGTTCTTC	CASSQVQGGRNEQFF
TRBD1	TRBV5-1	TRBJ2-5	-	TGCGCCAGCAGTCGTTGGGTCAGGGGGCAAGAGACCCAGTACTTC	CASSRWVRGQETQYF
-	TRBV7-9	TRBJ2-4	-	TGTTCCAGCAGCTTAGCGGGTGGGGGGGCCATTCAGTACTTC	CSSSLAGGGAIQYF
TRBD1	TRBV6-1	TRBJ2-1	few	TGTGCCAGCAGTCAGACAGGGGGGAATGAGCAGTTCTTC	CASSQTGGNEQFF
-	TRBV7-3	TRBJ2-1	-	TGTGCCAGCAGCCAGGGGAGACAGCCCCACAATGAGCAGTTCTTC	CASSQGRQPHNEQFF
-	TRBV27	TRBJ2-3	-	TGTGCCAGCAGGCCCTCACACCAACAGGGCACAGATACGCAGTATTTT	CASRPSHQQGTDTQYF
TRBD2	TRBV9	TRBJ2-3	-	TGTGCCAGCAGGGGGGGGTTCAGTACCACAGATACGCAGTATTTT	CASRGGFSTTDTQYF
TRBD1	TRBV7-3	TRBJ1-6	-	TGTGCCAGCAGCCAAGGACAGGGGAATTCACCCCTCCACTTT	CASSQGQGNSPLHF
TRBD2	TRBV18	TRBJ2-5	-	TGTGCCGCCGCCCCTCGGGGGGGCCCGGAGACCCAGTACTTC	CAAAPRGGPETQYF
TRBD1	TRBV29-1	TRBJ1-2	-	TGCAGCGTTGGAGTGGGGGGGACAGGGGCGGCTAACTATGGCTACACCTTC	CSVGVGGTGAANYGYTF
-	TRBV5-1	TRBJ2-7	many	TGCGCCAGCAGCTTTTTACAGGCCCACTACGAGCAGTACTTC	CASSFLQAHYEQYF
-	TRBV11-2	TRBJ1-1	once	TGTGCCAGCAGCTTAGCAGTACAGGCGGATTCGAACACTGAAGCTTTCTTT	CASSLAVQADSNTEAFF
-	TRBV14	TRBJ2-3	-	TGTGCCAGCAGCCTGACTGAGTCAACGCAGTATTTT	CASSLTESTQYF
TRBD1	TRBV7-3	TRBJ1-2	-	TGTGCCAGCAGCACTGGGACAGGACGCGGCTACACCTTC	CASSTGTGRGYTF
-	TRBV21-1	TRBJ1-1	-	TGTGCCAGCAGTGACACACGGTCCACTGAAGCTTTCTTT	CASSDTRSTEAFF
TRBD1	TRBV6-1	TRBJ1-6	-	TGTGCCAGCAGAAGACAGGGGCCACCCCTCCACTTT	CASRRQGPPLHF
-	TRBV19	TRBJ1-4	few	TGTGCCAGTAGTTGGGGTGGGGCAGGGGATGAAAAACTGTTTTTT	CASSWGGAGDEKLFF
TRBD1	TRBV9	TRBJ1-2	-	TGTGCCAGCAGCGTAGGGACAGGAGCCTATGGCTACACCTTC	CASSVGTGAYGYTF
-	TRBV5-1	TRBJ2-7	-	TGCGCCAGCAGCTTGGAAGTCAGCTACGAGCAGTACTTC	CASSLEVSYEQYF
TRBD1	TRBV30	TRBJ1-2	-	TGTGCCTGGAGAGCCCGGGACAGGGGATTCTATGGCTACACCTTC	CAWRARDRGFYGYTF
TRBD1	TRBV30	TRBJ2-7	-	TGTGCCTGGAGTAGGGGGCTCTACGAGCAGTACTTC	CAWSRGLYEQYF
TRBD1	TRBV5-6	TRBJ2-5	-	TGTGCCAGCAGCCCAAAGGGACAGGGGGCGCGGAAAGAGACCCAGTACTTC	CASSPKGQGARKETQYF
-	TRBV5-1	TRBJ1-6	-	TGCGCCAGCAGCTTGAGGGGGAGGGAGAATTCACCCCTCCACTTT	CASSLRGRENSPLHF
TRBD1	TRBV27	TRBJ2-2	-	TGTGCCAGCAGTTTGGGACAGGGAGGCGTCACCGGGGAGCTGTTTTTT	CASSLGQGGVTGELFF
-	TRBV7-8	TRBJ2-2	-	TGTGCCAGCAGGATCCCACAGGTGGCCGGGGAGCTGTTTTTT	CASRIPQVAGELFF
TRBD1	TRBV19	TRBJ1-5	-	TGTGCCAGAGAGACAGGGGGCGGTCAGCCCCAGCATTTT	CARETGGGQPQHF
-	TRBV7-9	TRBJ2-7	-	TGTGCCAGCAGCTTATTCCAGGGCGATCCCCACGAGCAGTACTTC	CASSLFQGDPHEQYF
TRBD1	TRBV7-9	TRBJ2-2	-	TGTGCCAGCAGCTTAGCCACTCCGGGACAGGGAAACGGGGAGCTGTTTTTT	CASSLATPGQGNGELFF